Listed below are T cell receptor beta chains from one sample, sequenced in a study of T cell responses to AZD1222 COVID-19 vaccine. The table came from immunoSEQ multiplex PCR; TCRdb's copy has only in-frame clones and leaves some out. The sample shows some 200,000 clones, about 89% of them seen only once. Sequenced material: peripheral blood, taken 28 days after the second AZD1222 dose. The source of these receptors is an adult who received the AZD1222 COVID-19 vaccine. Both conserved end residues are part of each CDR3. Each record gives: D gene, V gene, clone size, CDR3 length, J gene, CDR3 protein, CDR3 DNA. D genes are given only for firm matches. Only some rows state a clone size, as once, few, many or a class for expanded clones.

d_call: TRBD2; v_call: TRBV7-9; clone_size: once; cdr3_length: 18; j_call: TRBJ2-1; cdr3_aa: CASSLGIGLAGVDNEQFF; cdr3_nt: TGTGCCAGCAGCTTGGGAATTGGACTAGCGGGAGTGGACAATGAGCAGTTCTTC
d_call: TRBD2; v_call: TRBV28; clone_size: .; cdr3_length: 15; j_call: TRBJ2-1; cdr3_aa: CASSLSGISYNEQFF; cdr3_nt: TGTGCCAGCAGCCTTAGCGGGATCTCCTACAATGAGCAGTTCTTC
d_call: .; v_call: TRBV18; clone_size: .; cdr3_length: 15; j_call: TRBJ2-7; cdr3_aa: CASSPYPGGIYEQYF; cdr3_nt: TGTGCCAGCTCACCCTATCCAGGCGGGATCTACGAGCAGTACTTC
d_call: TRBD2; v_call: TRBV2; clone_size: .; cdr3_length: 17; j_call: TRBJ2-1; cdr3_aa: CASSRTSGASSYNEQFF; cdr3_nt: TGTGCCAGCAGTCGGACTAGCGGGGCAAGCTCCTACAATGAGCAGTTCTTC
d_call: .; v_call: TRBV7-2; clone_size: .; cdr3_length: 14; j_call: TRBJ1-4; cdr3_aa: CASGTRADNEKLFF; cdr3_nt: TGTGCCAGCGGCACCCGAGCAGATAATGAAAAACTGTTTTTT
d_call: .; v_call: TRBV5-1; clone_size: .; cdr3_length: 14; j_call: TRBJ1-3; cdr3_aa: CASSLGHNGNTIYF; cdr3_nt: TGCGCCAGCAGCCTGGGACATAATGGAAACACCATATATTTT
d_call: .; v_call: TRBV19; clone_size: .; cdr3_length: 12; j_call: TRBJ2-1; cdr3_aa: CASSPTSNEQFF; cdr3_nt: TGTGCCAGTAGCCCCACTAGCAATGAGCAGTTCTTC
d_call: .; v_call: TRBV6-1; clone_size: .; cdr3_length: 12; j_call: TRBJ1-1; cdr3_aa: CASSDRGGEAFF; cdr3_nt: TGTGCCAGCAGTGATAGGGGAGGGGAAGCTTTCTTT
d_call: .; v_call: TRBV6-4; clone_size: once; cdr3_length: 13; j_call: TRBJ1-5; cdr3_aa: CATPTELHQPQHF; cdr3_nt: TGTGCCACCCCGACAGAATTACATCAGCCCCAGCATTTT
d_call: .; v_call: TRBV5-1; clone_size: .; cdr3_length: 15; j_call: TRBJ1-4; cdr3_aa: CASSPAGGPKEKLFF; cdr3_nt: TGCGCCAGCAGCCCGGCAGGCGGGCCCAAGGAAAAACTGTTTTTT
d_call: TRBD1; v_call: TRBV12-3/TRBV12-4; clone_size: .; cdr3_length: 13; j_call: TRBJ1-6; cdr3_aa: CASRGQGDSPLHF; cdr3_nt: TGTGCCAGCAGGGGACAGGGGGATTCACCCCTCCACTTT
d_call: .; v_call: TRBV7-2; clone_size: .; cdr3_length: 15; j_call: TRBJ1-2; cdr3_aa: CASSLWGAREGGYTF; cdr3_nt: TGTGCCAGCAGCTTATGGGGTGCACGGGAAGGTGGCTACACCTTC
d_call: .; v_call: TRBV28; clone_size: .; cdr3_length: 15; j_call: TRBJ2-7; cdr3_aa: CASSFLPGVAYEQYF; cdr3_nt: TGTGCCAGCAGTTTTCTTCCGGGGGTAGCCTACGAGCAGTACTTC
d_call: .; v_call: TRBV21-1; clone_size: once; cdr3_length: 14; j_call: TRBJ2-1; cdr3_aa: CASSAAPRENEQFF; cdr3_nt: TGTGCCAGCAGCGCCGCCCCCAGGGAAAATGAGCAGTTCTTC
d_call: TRBD2; v_call: TRBV9; clone_size: once; cdr3_length: 16; j_call: TRBJ2-3; cdr3_aa: CASSARTSGSWDTQYF; cdr3_nt: TGTGCCAGCAGCGCCAGGACTAGCGGGAGTTGGGATACGCAGTATTTT
d_call: .; v_call: TRBV11-2; clone_size: .; cdr3_length: 12; j_call: TRBJ2-1; cdr3_aa: CASSLDLGEQFF; cdr3_nt: TGTGCCAGCAGCTTAGATCTCGGAGAGCAGTTCTTC
d_call: .; v_call: TRBV27; clone_size: .; cdr3_length: 14; j_call: TRBJ1-2; cdr3_aa: CASSLYGGRGGYTF; cdr3_nt: TGTGCCAGCAGTTTATACGGGGGCCGGGGAGGCTACACCTTC
d_call: .; v_call: TRBV28; clone_size: .; cdr3_length: 15; j_call: TRBJ2-3; cdr3_aa: CASSRSSPRTDTQYF; cdr3_nt: TGTGCCAGCAGCCGATCTAGCCCGCGCACAGATACGCAGTATTTT
d_call: .; v_call: TRBV10-2; clone_size: .; cdr3_length: 15; j_call: TRBJ2-2; cdr3_aa: CASSGVAVNTGELFF; cdr3_nt: TGCGCCAGCAGTGGAGTAGCGGTAAACACCGGGGAGCTGTTTTTT
d_call: TRBD1; v_call: TRBV28; clone_size: .; cdr3_length: 15; j_call: TRBJ2-3; cdr3_aa: CASSPPDRHTDTQYF; cdr3_nt: TGTGCCAGCAGTCCACCGGACAGGCACACAGATACGCAGTATTTT
d_call: .; v_call: TRBV2; clone_size: .; cdr3_length: 12; j_call: TRBJ1-1; cdr3_aa: CASKLMNTEAFF; cdr3_nt: TGTGCCAGCAAACTCATGAACACTGAAGCTTTCTTT
d_call: .; v_call: TRBV18; clone_size: .; cdr3_length: 11; j_call: TRBJ2-1; cdr3_aa: CASSPRWEQFF; cdr3_nt: TGTGCCAGCTCACCGAGGTGGGAGCAGTTCTTC
d_call: .; v_call: TRBV3-1/TRBV3-2; clone_size: .; cdr3_length: 15; j_call: TRBJ1-2; cdr3_aa: CASSQALDPPDGYTF; cdr3_nt: TGTGCCAGCAGCCAAGCCCTCGACCCACCCGATGGCTACACCTTC
d_call: .; v_call: TRBV7-2; clone_size: .; cdr3_length: 19; j_call: TRBJ2-7; cdr3_aa: CASSRRHTPARGVWYGQYF; cdr3_nt: TGTGCCAGCAGCCGCCGTCATACCCCCGCTAGAGGGGTGTGGTACGGGCAGTACTTC
d_call: TRBD2; v_call: TRBV7-9; clone_size: .; cdr3_length: 14; j_call: TRBJ2-1; cdr3_aa: CASSRGDPYNEQFF; cdr3_nt: TGTGCCAGCAGTCGGGGGGACCCCTACAATGAGCAGTTCTTC
d_call: TRBD1; v_call: TRBV5-1; clone_size: .; cdr3_length: 15; j_call: TRBJ1-1; cdr3_aa: CASSRGGQGNTEAFF; cdr3_nt: TGCGCCAGCAGCAGAGGTGGACAGGGGAACACTGAAGCTTTCTTT
d_call: .; v_call: TRBV19; clone_size: once; cdr3_length: 11; j_call: TRBJ1-5; cdr3_aa: CASGGGQPQHF; cdr3_nt: TGTGCCAGTGGAGGGGGTCAGCCCCAGCATTTT
d_call: .; v_call: TRBV30; clone_size: .; cdr3_length: 14; j_call: TRBJ2-1; cdr3_aa: CAWSVVASNNEQFF; cdr3_nt: TGTGCCTGGAGTGTAGTGGCTAGCAACAATGAGCAGTTCTTC
d_call: .; v_call: TRBV9; clone_size: few; cdr3_length: 14; j_call: TRBJ2-3; cdr3_aa: CASSAGARGDTQYF; cdr3_nt: TGTGCCAGCAGCGCGGGGGCGAGGGGAGATACGCAGTATTTT
d_call: .; v_call: TRBV18; clone_size: .; cdr3_length: 14; j_call: TRBJ2-7; cdr3_aa: CASSPPMVAYEQYF; cdr3_nt: TGTGCCAGCTCACCACCTATGGTAGCCTACGAGCAGTACTTC
d_call: TRBD2; v_call: TRBV18; clone_size: once; cdr3_length: 14; j_call: TRBJ2-1; cdr3_aa: CASSPEGGSGEQFF; cdr3_nt: TGTGCCAGCTCACCCGAAGGCGGGAGTGGTGAGCAGTTCTTC
d_call: .; v_call: TRBV10-3; clone_size: .; cdr3_length: 12; j_call: TRBJ1-2; cdr3_aa: CATKEGDYGYTF; cdr3_nt: TGTGCTACCAAAGAGGGTGACTATGGCTACACCTTC
d_call: .; v_call: TRBV3-1/TRBV3-2; clone_size: .; cdr3_length: 12; j_call: TRBJ1-2; cdr3_aa: CASSQDQRGYTF; cdr3_nt: TGTGCCAGCAGCCAAGATCAGAGGGGCTACACCTTC
d_call: .; v_call: TRBV6-5; clone_size: .; cdr3_length: 15; j_call: TRBJ2-7; cdr3_aa: CASRPGTLRGDEQYF; cdr3_nt: TGTGCCAGCAGGCCCGGGACGCTTCGCGGCGACGAGCAGTACTTC
d_call: .; v_call: TRBV10-3; clone_size: .; cdr3_length: 13; j_call: TRBJ1-1; cdr3_aa: CAISVREDTEAFF; cdr3_nt: TGCGCCATCAGTGTCCGGGAGGACACTGAAGCTTTCTTT
d_call: TRBD2; v_call: TRBV18; clone_size: .; cdr3_length: 17; j_call: TRBJ2-3; cdr3_aa: CASSRGTSGSGTDTQYF; cdr3_nt: TGTGCCAGCTCACGGGGGACTAGCGGGAGTGGCACAGATACGCAGTATTTT
d_call: TRBD2; v_call: TRBV28; clone_size: .; cdr3_length: 15; j_call: TRBJ2-3; cdr3_aa: CASRQSGIRADTQYF; cdr3_nt: TGTGCCAGCAGACAAAGCGGGATACGGGCAGATACGCAGTATTTT
d_call: TRBD2; v_call: TRBV27; clone_size: .; cdr3_length: 14; j_call: TRBJ2-1; cdr3_aa: CASSLGTGGNEQFF; cdr3_nt: TGTGCCAGCAGTTTAGGCACGGGGGGGAATGAGCAGTTCTTC
d_call: .; v_call: TRBV7-3; clone_size: once; cdr3_length: 13; j_call: TRBJ2-1; cdr3_aa: CASSSRPDGEQFF; cdr3_nt: TGTGCCAGCAGCTCGAGACCCGATGGTGAGCAGTTCTTC
d_call: .; v_call: TRBV29-1; clone_size: .; cdr3_length: 12; j_call: TRBJ1-4; cdr3_aa: CSVKLGNEKLFF; cdr3_nt: TGCAGCGTTAAGTTGGGGAATGAAAAACTGTTTTTT
d_call: TRBD1; v_call: TRBV7-9; clone_size: .; cdr3_length: 15; j_call: TRBJ2-1; cdr3_aa: CASSLVHDRGAEQFF; cdr3_nt: TGTGCCAGCAGCTTAGTCCACGACAGGGGTGCTGAGCAGTTCTTC
d_call: .; v_call: TRBV4-3; clone_size: .; cdr3_length: 14; j_call: TRBJ2-2; cdr3_aa: CASSQGDLTGELFF; cdr3_nt: TGCGCCAGCAGCCAGGGGGACCTGACCGGGGAGCTGTTTTTT
d_call: .; v_call: TRBV11-3; clone_size: .; cdr3_length: 12; j_call: TRBJ2-1; cdr3_aa: CASSGSYNEQFF; cdr3_nt: TGTGCCAGCAGCGGCAGTTACAATGAGCAGTTCTTC
d_call: TRBD1; v_call: TRBV5-5; clone_size: .; cdr3_length: 13; j_call: TRBJ1-2; cdr3_aa: CASSWGGQGGYTF; cdr3_nt: TGTGCCAGCAGCTGGGGAGGACAGGGGGGCTACACCTTC